This T cell receptor beta chain is drawn from a study of blood T cell repertoires in COVID-19. Per the study methods: Estimates of nucleated cell counts were drawn from the amplification of reference gene primers. Only in-frame clones appear in the TCRdb table, and some are missing; sequencing was by immunoSEQ multiplex PCR. D and trimming come from the DNA, and the V and J calls and clone size come from that table. Among 230,000 or so clones, about 91% were seen once, and the ten largest hold about 15%. Germline assignment: CDR1 MDHEN and CDR2 SYDVKM. V lost 4 bases to trimming and J lost 0 bases; unmatched junction nucleotides: 5. The CDR3 covers 16 residues.

The TCR was taken from a woman in her forties or fifties with acute COVID-19. Input material: PBMCs or T cells enriched from blood (not recorded which). The chain joins TRBV28 to TRBJ2-2; TRBD1 agrees at 7 bases. The CDR3 nucleotides are TGTGCCAGCAGTTCCCTCGGGACAGCGAACACCGGGGAGCTGTTTTTT. It encodes CASSSLGTANTGELFF.